This paragraph covers one T cell receptor beta chain sequence. Its target antigen remains unknown. Per-base qualities were not stored, and no clone one base away is much larger. The cohort consisted of fewer than 700 healthy bone marrow donors. Cohort members were all nominally healthy when sampled, although unrecorded immune exposures were likely present. The donor was CMV seropositive and belonged to the group of 250 to 300 seropositive cohort members. Each donor provided a peripheral blood sample, and peripheral blood mononuclear cells were used for TCR beta sequencing. Genomic DNA extraction from the blood cell samples was performed with the Qiagen DNeasy Blood Extraction Kit. Library prep was done by the immunoSEQ multiplex PCR assay. For the multiplex PCR, a mixture combining 60 forward primers for TCR Vbeta segments and 13 reverse primers for TCR Jbeta segments was used. The CDR3 region of rearranged TCR beta genes was amplified from genomic DNA by a multiplex PCR assay. Amplified TCR beta libraries were sequenced as 87-base-pair reads on the Illumina HiSeq System. Under the source paper's analysis protocol: A later analysis counted approximately 84 million unique TCR beta chains across the 650 to 700 repertoires, and 10 million to 12 million of these chains were shared by at least two donors. Raw reads were error-corrected and collapsed into unique sequences with a nearest-neighbor algorithm that merged closely related sequences to remove PCR and sequencing errors. To assign V, D and J gene segments, CDR3 sequences were aligned to IMGT reference sequences. For a sequence to be retained, a match of at least six nucleotides to both a V gene segment and a J gene segment was required. A rearrangement was called productive if the CDR3 had no stop codons and remained in frame with V and J, and every other rearrangement was called non-productive. Following IMGT convention, CDR3 was defined as the stretch from the second conserved V-encoded cysteine up to the conserved J-encoded phenylalanine. The earlier analysis of about 610 of the donors excluded sequences that lacked an unambiguous match to a single V gene segment. An earlier analysis of approximately 590 of the donors called V segments functional above 56.7% productive rearrangements and segregating when the between-donor standard deviation exceeded 5%. A statistical classification framework was developed to diagnose cytomegalovirus status using the catalog of TCR beta chain sequences. In a later analysis, TCR nucleotide sequences were compared against IMGT/GENE-DB human TR gene sequences so that V and J genes could be assigned. Using the TCRdist pipeline, a later analysis assigned CDR3 sequences along with most-parsimonious VDJ recombination scenarios. A later analysis defined each TCR beta chain by its CDR3 amino acid sequence plus V-gene family, and excluded reads lacking a unique V-gene family. A later analysis removed 592 highly shared, low-generation-probability nucleotide sequences to deal with suspected cross-contamination and a sequencing artifact. For each public chain, a later analysis derived a clonal expansion index from normalized ranks of inferred template counts within each repertoire. In a later analysis, generation probabilities were computed using a VDJ recombination model fitted to out-of-frame rearrangements, and the results were checked against IGoR. In a later analysis, hypergeometric tests were used to score TCR-TCR, TCR-HLA and TCR-CMV co-occurrence, with a repertoire-size bias correction applied to TCR pairs. To estimate false discovery rates, a later analysis permuted the HLA or CMV assignments 20 times. In a later analysis, co-occurring TCRs were grouped using DBSCAN, with TCRdist sequence similarity added in when clustering inside HLA-allele-positive subsets. Repertoires with fewer than 30,000 or more than 120,000 public chains, plus five repertoires with anomalous nucleotide sharing, were excluded from co-occurrence clustering. TCRdb mirrors the immuneACCESS table, restricted to in-frame sequences. Some clones are absent from its copies; in checked studies, under half trace to an unresolved V gene, and the reason for the others is unknown. That table gives V, J and clone size, and the DNA gave D and trimming. The sample profile shows some 160,000 clones; roughly 80% of them were found once. The biggest ten clones account for 3.5% to 5.5% of the sample.

From cysteine to phenylalanine, the CDR3 is 17 amino acids long. CDR3 DNA is the only sequence kept; it has 51 bases, read in frame from the first base. CDR1 and CDR2 are read off the germline V gene (reference sequence) as PRHDT and FYEKMQ. The V end loses 2 bases and the J end loses 1 base, and a stretch of 16 bases separates them. This record belongs to a study of cytomegalovirus exposure and HLA in healthy donors (dated by TCRdb to the late 2010s). Turning to the overall study: An earlier analysis of some 600 of the donors reported 276 Gb of sequence data and 95 million to 120 million unique TCR beta sequences obtained from roughly 170 million T cells. The study used immunosequencing to profile the T cell repertoires of several hundred subjects and linked those repertoires to cytomegalovirus serostatus. HLA typing included class I and class II loci at four-digit resolution. Roughly 300 gigabases of sequencing data and around 87 million unique TCR sequences were included in an early release covering over 600 HLA-typed donors. In addition to the first cohort of 666 subjects, a separate validation cohort of around 110 different subjects was used. In a later analysis, previously published TCR beta repertoires from hundreds of donors were re-analyzed and high-resolution HLA genotyping was added so that TCR occurrence patterns could be studied. High-throughput TCR immunosequencing, statistical association of individual TCRs with disease status, and machine learning were combined to predict cytomegalovirus infection status. Among the roughly 400 genotyped donors, around 81% belonged to the genetic ancestry cluster associated with self-reported Caucasian donors. Alongside the repertoire data, information on donor age, sex, ethnicity and CMV serostatus was compiled. Typing coverage varied by locus: roughly 629-630 donors for A, B, C, DRB1 and DQB1; roughly 510 for DQA1; some 610 for DPA1; more than 450 for DPB1. Roughly five DR-DQ haplotypes were treated as single units for association and clustering because of strong linkage in the cohort. Genome-wide SNP genotypes for about 65% of the 666 donors were used in a later genetic analysis, which treated that subset as a discovery cohort. Every repertoire in the discovery cohort had been generated on one and the same sequencing platform. Among 300 to 500 genotyped donors of the cohort, an average of around 250,000 unique TCR beta nucleotide sequences was sequenced per donor, of which about 19% were non-productive. The study aimed to test whether cataloging public T cell receptors could reveal signatures of past pathogen exposure. An earlier analysis of fewer than 750 of the donors used high-throughput TCR beta sequencing to judge whether each TCR beta V gene segment behaved as functional or pseudogenic. Rather than using new phenotypic data, the later analysis identified candidate immune exposures from TCR beta sequences and from how often those sequences occurred across donors. Broader findings and caveats from the paper: In an earlier analysis of a few hundred of the donors, most TCR beta V segments were observed in productive rearrangements about 87% or about 30% of the time, broadly matching IMGT annotations. Some 16 rarely observed V segments, including chromosome 9 orphons, were excluded from the earlier analysis of about 600 of the donors because counts were too low. Presence/absence analyses assumed roughly uniform sequencing depth across donors, an assumption that may not hold. A further reported finding was that TCR beta sequences accurately predicted the HLA-A and HLA-B alleles for most subjects in the first cohort. Because some donors lacked HLA typing at each locus, the association tests relied only on the typed subset. The only immune exposure information available for the cohort was CMV serostatus. Linkage disequilibrium might explain the correlated functional status among segregating V segments, but an unknown experimental factor could not be ruled out. In both the original and validation cohorts, the classifier was reported to diagnose cytomegalovirus status with high specificity and sensitivity. According to a later analysis, parvovirus B19, influenza, CMV and Epstein-Barr virus appeared linked to several top co-occurrence clusters. Most TCR sequences were observed very rarely across donors, whereas some public TCRs were present in many individuals. According to the authors, the approach could potentially be generalized to other disease states and immunological phenotypes. According to a later analysis, most CMV-associated TCR beta chains appeared to be HLA-restricted, and the HLA associations seemed to be driven largely by CMV exposure. A later analysis found that TCR association rates varied across HLA loci, with DRB1 alleles showing the most associated TCRs and HLA-C alleles the fewest. A few of the identified cytomegalovirus-associated TCR beta chains were confirmed in vitro to be specific for cytomegalovirus antigens. The study listed 170 or so TCR beta chains as associated with cytomegalovirus. V-gene and J-gene trimming of TCR beta chains was associated with a missense DCLRE1C variant in a later genetic analysis, and the association was replicated in an independent cohort. A later genetic analysis reported fewer N-insertions in productive TCRs among donors in an Asian-associated ancestry cluster than the roughly 620-donor mean. Specific HLA alleles were associated with 15,000 to 20,000 TCR beta sequences at a false discovery rate of 0.05 in a later analysis. Strong co-occurrence of HLA alleles, especially DR and DQ, made assigning TCR associations to individual alleles difficult. Only TCR beta chains were sequenced in this cohort, and the absence of alpha or paired-chain data limited detectable features. A cluster of highly shared sequence variants was judged likely to be a technical artifact of the sequencing pipeline. In a later analysis, HLA-associated TCR beta chains showed more clonal expansion and lower generation probabilities than non-associated chains that were equally common. The 87-base-pair reads could not distinguish some IMGT-functional V segments, including TRBV6-2 and TRBV6-3, so those segments were excluded.

The chain uses TRBV13 and TRBJ2-3; D gene: possibly TRBD1, on 6 matching bases. Sequencing input: PBMCs. The TCR comes from a woman aged 35 to 49 in good health and CMV-seropositive. The CDR3: CASSLPSGGAGTDTQYF. The nucleotide sequence is TGTGCCAGCAGCTTACCTTCTGGGGGCGCGGGCACAGATACGCAGTATTTT.